The rows below give T cell receptor beta chains drawn from one sample of a study of shared T cell receptors in the human thymus. TCRdb's table, derived via immunoSEQ multiplex PCR, lists solely in-frame clones and lacks some. The sample lists more than 550,000 clones, approximately 85% occurring once. This sample was also put to use in a study of human thymus T cells.

Sequences were obtained from thymocytes. All receptors come from a girl less than two years old with a congenital heart defect. The CDR3 runs from the conserved cysteine through the conserved F or W. The D gene is left open where the match is weak. Not every row has a clone size; where given, it reads once, few, many or a size class.

d_gene,v_gene,abundance,j_gene,CDR3aa,CDR3nt
-,TRBV27,-,TRBJ2-1,CASSNLSYNEQFF,TGTGCCAGCAGTAATCTCTCCTACAATGAGCAGTTCTTC
-,TRBV7-9,-,TRBJ1-4,CASSRRQEESSEKLFF,TGTGCCAGCAGCAGAAGACAGGAGGAATCCTCTGAAAAACTGTTTTTT
TRBD1,TRBV29-1,-,TRBJ1-4,CSGRDRGREKLFF,TGCAGCGGTCGGGACAGGGGGCGTGAAAAACTGTTTTTT
-,TRBV27,-,TRBJ1-1,CASSLRGEVAANTEAFF,TGTGCCAGCAGCCTACGGGGTGAGGTTGCGGCGAACACTGAAGCTTTCTTT
-,TRBV6-5,once,TRBJ1-2,CASSYSSSLRGYTF,TGTGCCAGCAGTTACTCGAGCAGCCTGAGGGGCTACACCTTC
-,TRBV12-5,-,TRBJ2-2,CASGFGPGTASIGELFF,TGTGCTAGTGGTTTTGGACCTGGGACTGCATCCATCGGGGAGCTGTTTTTT
-,TRBV6-1,-,TRBJ2-7,CASTGTGTGEQYF,TGTGCCAGCACCGGGACTGGAACAGGCGAGCAGTACTTC
-,TRBV6-1,-,TRBJ2-7,CASSESGTPLYEQYF,TGTGCCAGCAGTGAATCCGGGACACCCCTCTACGAGCAGTACTTC
TRBD1,TRBV7-6,-,TRBJ1-2,CASSSIRQGRKNSNYGYTF,TGTGCCAGCAGCTCCATCAGACAGGGACGGAAAAATTCTAACTATGGCTACACCTTC
TRBD1,TRBV6-5,-,TRBJ1-6,CASSYTGTEGSPLHF,TGTGCCAGCAGTTACACTGGGACAGAAGGTTCACCCCTCCACTTT
-,TRBV4-1,-,TRBJ1-1,CASSQGPGVGENTEAFF,TGCGCCAGCAGCCAAGGTCCAGGGGTAGGAGAGAACACTGAAGCTTTCTTT
-,TRBV7-6,-,TRBJ1-1,CASSLARGILTEAFF,TGTGCCAGCAGCTTAGCGCGCGGGATTTTGACTGAAGCTTTCTTT
-,TRBV6-5,-,TRBJ1-2,CASLGADGYTF,TGTGCCAGCTTAGGGGCGGACGGCTACACCTTC